This TCR beta chain was sequenced in a study of PD-L1 blockade in urothelial cancer. Study-level information: T cells were recovered from blood samples at a median of around 140,000.

The time point here: pretreatment peripheral blood. Each patient's cancer was a locally advanced or metastatic urothelial carcinoma. Pretreatment and on-treatment blood mononuclear cell samples were taken, totaling between 1 and 8 time points per patient. Profiled with immunoSEQ multiplex PCR; TCRdb holds only in-frame clones, not every one. The table records some 71,000 clones, about 90% of them present only once. CDR3 size: 15 residues. Trimming cost V 3 bases and J 4 bases, with 12 bases left between them. Germline loops: CDR1 MNHNS, CDR2 SASEGT. Here the sequenced sample was PBMCs, taken around atezolizumab (anti-PD-L1) treatment. This receptor was identified in a man aged 55-75 years with urothelial cancer. The rearrangement joins TRBV6-1 to TRBJ2-2; D unclear. CDR3 in DNA: TGTGCCAGCAGTGACCAAGCGCCGGTCACCGGGGAGCTGTTTTTT. Translation gives CASSDQAPVTGELFF.